These 20 T cell receptor beta chains originate from one sample sequenced in a study of blood T cells in healthy people across ages. The second PCR ran about 6 to 12 cycles with a sample-barcoded 5' primer and J-beta primers. TCRdb called the 5' RACE reads again in MiXCR, with one record for every CDR3 protein. The repertoire holds around 780,000 distinct CDR3 sequences, with 56% as singletons. Sample: blood. All receptors come from a middle-aged man in good health.

The CDR3 DNA is TGCAGTGCTGGGTTGAGCGGGGGCACAGATACGCAGTATTTT. Its translation is CSAGLSGGTDTQYF. The chain carries TRBV20-1 and TRBJ2-3; 7 bases line up with TRBD2. Trimming took 5 bases from V and 1 from J; bases not matched to a gene: 6. This CDR3 spans 14 amino acids. Per the germline V gene, CDR1 is DFQATT and CDR2 is SNEGSKA (reference sequence).

The DNA of the CDR3 is TGCAGTGCTCCTGGGGACCGCAATGAAAAACTGTTTTTT. Translation: CSAPGDRNEKLFF. V usage is TRBV20-1 and J usage is TRBJ1-4, with D tentatively TRBD1 (5 bases). The CDR3 runs to 13 residues. Germline-derived CDR1 and CDR2 are DFQATT and SNEGSKA (reference sequence). Trimming removed 5 bases from V and 5 bases from J, with 12 bases in between.

The rearrangement links TRBV5-1 to TRBJ2-5, with D perhaps matching TRBD1 (6 bases). The CDR3 runs 12 residues. Germline-derived CDR1 and CDR2 are SGHRS and YFSETQ. The V and J ends lost 5 bases and 3 bases respectively, with 8 bases between them. The DNA for the CDR3 is TGCGCCAGCAGACCAGGGGAAGAGACCCAGTACTTC. It yields the protein CASRPGEETQYF.

V gene TRBV3-1 combines with J gene TRBJ2-4; no clear D gene. CDR1 is LGHDT and CDR2 is YNNKEL in the germline V gene (reference sequence). With 0 bases removed from V and 13 bases from J, the gap between germline ends came to 4 bases. The CDR3 has 10 residues. CDR3 in DNA: TGTGCCAGCAGCCAAGATTCCCAGTACTTC. This codes for CASSQDSQYF.

This clonotype occurred a few times. The J gene is TRBJ2-7, the V gene TRBV10-3; 8 bases are a match to TRBD1. The CDR3 has 13 amino acids. Germline V gene lookup returns CDR1 ENHRY and CDR2 SYGVKD. V shed 10 bases, J shed 2 bases, and the junction held 7 bases outside the gene matches. This chain's CDR3 is CATRQGFAYEQYF. The CDR3, as DNA: TGTGCCACGAGACAGGGGTTCGCCTACGAGCAGTACTTC.

This chain links TRBV3-1 with TRBJ2-1; weak D call: TRBD2 (6 bases). This CDR3 contains 15 residues. Looked up from germline, CDR1 is LGHDT and CDR2 is YNNKEL (reference sequence). Trimming stripped 1 base from V and 3 bases from J, with 10 bases between. CDR3 coding DNA: TGTGCCAGCAGCCAAGGAGGGACTCTCTACAATGAGCAGTTCTTC. This encodes CASSQGGTLYNEQFF.

The chain employs TRBV4-3 and TRBJ2-1, with D tentatively TRBD1 (6 bases). Germline V gene data show CDR1 as LGHNA and CDR2 as YSLEER. Trimming shortened V by 4 bases and J by 6 bases, and 37 bases separated the two germline ends. The CDR3 is 22 amino acids. This chain's CDR3 is CASSPQPGVRASSPIRRNEQFF. For the CDR3, the DNA is TGCGCCAGCAGCCCACAGCCAGGGGTCAGGGCGAGTTCCCCAATCAGACGCAATGAGCAGTTCTTC.

J is TRBJ2-7 and V is TRBV12-3 or TRBV12-4; unclear D gene. V lost 5 bases and J 1 base, leaving 9 bases between the germline ends. The CDR3 length is 13 residues. As DNA, the CDR3 is TGTGCCAGCAGTCCCGTTTTGTCCTACGAGCAGTACTTC. It specifies CASSPVLSYEQYF.

This clonotype appeared a few times. The CDR3 reads CSPVSYNEQFF. CDR3 in DNA: TGCAGCCCCGTTTCCTACAATGAGCAGTTCTTC. This rearrangement joins TRBV29-1 to TRBJ2-1; D remains unclear. This CDR3 has 11 residues. Trimming cost V 8 bases and J 1 base, with 6 bases left between them. The V gene's germline CDR1 is SQVTM and CDR2 ANQGSEA.

This chain joins TRBV20-1 and TRBJ2-3; 7 nucleotides match TRBD1. The CDR3 consists of 15 residues. CDR1 is DFQATT and CDR2 is SNEGSKA in the germline V gene (reference sequence). V gave up 7 bases and J gave up 1 base; unmatched junction bases: 11. CDR3 residues: CSGQGVIRGTDTQYF. Here the CDR3 DNA reads TGCAGTGGGCAGGGGGTGATAAGAGGCACAGATACGCAGTATTTT.

There are a few counts of this clonotype. Written as DNA, the CDR3 is TGCGCCAGCAGCTTGGTCGGGGGAGACTTTTCTCAAGAGACCCAGTACTTC. It encodes CASSLVGGDFSQETQYF. V is TRBV5-1 and J is TRBJ2-7; TRBD2 is a possible D gene (6 bases). Judging by the DNA end, TRBJ2-5 fits better; the J call may be wrong. The CDR3 spans 17 residues. The germline V gene encodes CDR1 SGHRS and CDR2 YFSETQ.

This chain uses TRBV24-1 with TRBJ2-1; a possible D gene is TRBD2 (6 bases). Per germline, CDR1 KGHDR and CDR2 SFDVKD. This CDR3 comprises 15 residues. The germline V and J ends were trimmed by 12 bases and 6 bases, with 23 bases remaining between them. Here the CDR3 DNA reads TGTGCCTCAAGCATGCGGGACGGAGGTTTCAATGAGCAGTTCTTC. As protein: CASSMRDGGFNEQFF.

This chain uses TRBV2 with TRBJ2-4; 10 bases agree with TRBD1. The end of the DNA aligns better with TRBJ2-5, so the J call may be wrong. Per the germline V gene, CDR1 is SNHLY and CDR2 is FYNNEI. The CDR3 sequence is 14 residues long. In DNA form, the CDR3 reads TGTGCCAGCACTCCCGACAGGGGGCGTGAGACCCAGTACTTC. It specifies CASTPDRGRETQYF.

The genes are TRBV29-1 and TRBJ2-6; TRBD2 is a possible D gene (6 bases). The CDR3 extends over 16 amino acids. Germline assignment: CDR1 SQVTM and CDR2 ANQGSEA. Trimming removed 3 bases from V and 2 bases from J, with 14 bases in between. CDR3 sequence reads: CSVEVVRGTGANVLTF. The DNA of the CDR3 is TGCAGCGTTGAGGTAGTCCGGGGGACTGGGGCCAACGTCCTGACTTTC. The full variable domain, rest sourced from reference TRBV29-1 and TRBJ2-6, is SAVISQKPSRDICQRGTSLTIQCQVDSQVTMMFWYRQQPGQSLTLIATANQGSEATYESGFVIDKFPISRPNLTFSTLTVSNMSPEDSSIYLCSVEVVRGTGANVLTFGAGSRLTVL.

A note on this clonotype: The junction shows a germline mismatch at one end, possibly a read error. The rearrangement joins TRBV3-1 to TRBJ2-2; weak D call: TRBD2 (6 bases). CDR1 LGHDT and CDR2 YNNKEL come from the germline V gene (reference sequence). The CDR3 is 16 amino acids. The CDR3 coding sequence is TGTGCCAGCAGCTCCGGGACTCGATCCTACACCGGGGAGCCGTTTTTT. It specifies CASSSGTRSYTGEPFF.

This sequence joins TRBV6-5 and TRBJ1-1; D may be TRBD1 (5 bases). Trimming took 10 bases from V and 4 from J, leaving 19 bases between them. The CDR3 is 14 residues long. Germline CDR1 reads MNHEY; CDR2 reads SVGAGI. The CDR3 spells CATDPGVVGTEAFF. The DNA for the CDR3 is TGTGCCACCGACCCGGGGGTGGTGGGCACTGAAGCTTTCTTT.

The chain joins TRBV28 to TRBJ2-7, with D possibly TRBD1 on 5 matching bases. Trimming left V 6 bases short and J 2 bases short, with 11 bases between. Germline assignment: CDR1 MDHEN and CDR2 SYDVKM. The length of the CDR3 is 13 residues. The CDR3 DNA follows: TGTGCCAGCAGGACAGACAACGCCTACGAGCAGTACTTC. Protein product: CASRTDNAYEQYF.

The rearrangement uses TRBV10-3 and TRBJ2-3; D possibly matches TRBD1 or TRBD2 (6 bases each). CDR3 length equals 15 residues. Per germline, CDR1 ENHRY and CDR2 SYGVKD. Trimming took off 1 base at V and 6 bases at J, with 14 bases between the two ends. This CDR3 reads CAISEFGGEGDTQYF. Written as DNA, the CDR3 is TGTGCCATCAGTGAGTTCGGGGGCGAGGGGGATACGCAGTATTTT.

V gene TRBV20-1 combines with J gene TRBJ2-1; 14 bases are shared with TRBD2. In germline, CDR1 is DFQATT, CDR2 SNEGSKA (reference sequence). J was trimmed by 9 bases and V by 4 bases; bases with no gene match: 8. The CDR3 is 15 amino acids. In nucleotides, the CDR3 is TGCAGTGCTATAGGGACTAGCGGGGGCGGGACTGAGCAGTTCTTC. This gives the protein CSAIGTSGGGTEQFF.

This clonotype was counted a few times. V usage is TRBV28 and J usage is TRBJ2-7; TRBD2 agrees at 8 bases. CDR1 is MDHEN and CDR2 is SYDVKM in the germline V gene. The CDR3 consists of 14 residues. J was trimmed by 1 base and V by 6 bases; bases with no gene match: 5. The DNA of the CDR3 is TGTGCCAGCAGGCCTTCGGGGGGGTCCTACGAGCAGTACTTC. This gives the protein CASRPSGGSYEQYF.